This passage covers 9 T cell receptor beta chains from one sample sequenced in a study of early T cells in non-severe SARS-CoV-2 infection. TCRdb itself ran the 5' RACE reads through MiXCR, one entry per CDR3 protein. Of 43,000 or so distinct CDR3 sequences listed, around 3.6% are singletons. The sample comprised whole blood. The receptors derive from an adult who was a healthcare worker with PCR-confirmed SARS-CoV-2 infection or an uninfected control (not recorded which).

This clonotype was picked up many times. The CDR3, as DNA: TGTGCCAGCGGACGTCCAAGACCGTTAAATCAGCCCCAGCATTTT. It codes for CASGRPRPLNQPQHF. The chain recombines TRBV6-4 with TRBJ1-5, with D uncertain. Germline V gives CDR1 MRHNA, CDR2 SNTAGT. This CDR3 contains 15 residues. V was clipped by 8 bases and J by 4 bases, with 18 bases between them.

This clonotype was detected ten times or more. V gene TRBV11-3 combines with J gene TRBJ1-2; D is undetermined. Germline V gene sequence: CDR1 SGHNT, CDR2 YENEEA. The V end lost 1 base, the J end lost 7 bases, and 22 bases lay between the germline ends. The CDR3 extends over 17 amino acids. The CDR3 here is CASSLVPPLSPLSGYTF. The CDR3 coding sequence is TGTGCCAGCAGCTTAGTTCCCCCTTTATCACCGCTTTCTGGCTACACCTTC. Full variable domain (missing parts from reference TRBV11-3 and TRBJ1-2): EAGVVQSPRYKIIEKKQPVAFWCNPISGHNTLYWYLQNLGQGPELLIRYENEEAVDDSQLPKDRFSAERLKGVDSTLKIQPAELGDSAVYLCASSLVPPLSPLSGYTFGSGTRLTVV.

This clonotype was picked up many times. V and J are TRBV3-1 and TRBJ2-3, with D hard to call. This CDR3 is built from 13 residues. From germline, CDR1 is LGHDT and CDR2 YNNKEL (reference sequence). V was trimmed by 2 bases and J by 6 bases, leaving 9 bases between them. CDR3 bases: TGTGCCAGCAGCCAACCTCAGAGGGATACGCAGTATTTT. Its protein product is CASSQPQRDTQYF.

The chain links TRBV6-5 to TRBJ2-3; either TRBD1 or TRBD2 may supply D (5 bases each). The germline V gene has CDR1 MNHEY and CDR2 SVGAGI. The CDR3 is 16 residues long. The V end lost 4 bases, the J end lost 2 bases, and 16 bases lay between the germline ends. CDR3 in DNA: TGTGCCAGCAGTTCGAGGGGTTCTTTTTACACAGATACGCAGTATTTT. It yields the protein CASSSRGSFYTDTQYF.

This clonotype was counted at least ten times. The chain carries TRBV6-6 and TRBJ2-1; D call uncertain. There are 13 residues in the CDR3. Trimming took 0 bases from V and 10 from J, leaving 10 bases between them. CDR1 is MNHNY, CDR2 SVGAGI, per germline (reference sequence). DNA of the CDR3: TGTGCCAGCAGTTACTCGGAACTCCACGAGCAGTTCTTC. This codes for CASSYSELHEQFF.

This clonotype was counted at least ten times. This rearrangement joins TRBV15 to TRBJ2-7; TRBD2 might be the D (6 bases). Looked up from germline, CDR1 is LNHNV and CDR2 is YYDKDF (reference sequence). The V gene lost 0 bases and the J gene lost 6 bases, with 12 bases spanning the gap. The CDR3 has 14 residues. CDR3 nucleotide sequence: TGTGCCACCAGCAGAGATAGTGGAGGGGCCGAGCAGTACTTC. It specifies CATSRDSGGAEQYF.

This clonotype was counted only a few times. The gene calls are TRBV5-1 and TRBJ1-2; tentatively, D is TRBD1 (6 bases). Germline CDR1 is SGHRS and CDR2 is YFSETQ. The V and J ends lost 4 bases and 7 bases respectively, with 14 bases between them. This CDR3 comprises 13 residues. The CDR3 sequence is CASSAETGLGYTF. Written as DNA, the CDR3 is TGCGCCAGCAGCGCAGAAACAGGGCTTGGCTACACCTTC.

This clonotype occurred a few times. V and J are TRBV6-2 or TRBV6-3 and TRBJ2-7; the D gene is possibly TRBD2 (7 bases). V was pared by 2 bases and J by 1 base, with 9 bases between. Per the germline V gene, CDR1 is MNHEY and CDR2 is SVGEGT. The CDR3 is 14 residues long. The CDR3 region is CASSYAGASYEQYF. CDR3 nucleotide sequence: TGTGCCAGCAGTTACGCGGGGGCGTCCTACGAGCAGTACTTC.

This clonotype is classed as medium-sized. The rearrangement uses TRBV28 and TRBJ2-3, with 7 bases aligning to TRBD2. Per germline, CDR1 MDHEN and CDR2 SYDVKM. V gave up 7 bases and J gave up 4 bases; unmatched junction bases: 11. The CDR3 consists of 15 residues. This CDR3 is CASTLTSPIADTQYF. CDR3 nucleotide sequence: TGTGCCAGCACCTTGACTAGCCCCATCGCAGATACGCAGTATTTT.